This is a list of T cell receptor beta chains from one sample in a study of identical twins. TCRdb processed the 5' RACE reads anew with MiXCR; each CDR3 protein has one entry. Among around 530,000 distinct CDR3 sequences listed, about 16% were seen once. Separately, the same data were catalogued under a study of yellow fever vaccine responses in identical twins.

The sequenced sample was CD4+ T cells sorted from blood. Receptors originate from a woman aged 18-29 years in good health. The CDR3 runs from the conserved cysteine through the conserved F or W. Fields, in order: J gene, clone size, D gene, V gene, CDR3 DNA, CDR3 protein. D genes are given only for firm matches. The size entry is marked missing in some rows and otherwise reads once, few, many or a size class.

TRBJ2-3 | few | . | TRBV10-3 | TGTGCCATCAGTGACGATAGAGGTTCCGCAGATACGCAGTATTTT | CAISDDRGSADTQYF
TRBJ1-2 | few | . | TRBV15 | TGTGCCACCAGCAGAGATAACAATAACTATGGCTACACCTTC | CATSRDNNNYGYTF
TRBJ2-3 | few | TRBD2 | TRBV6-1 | TGTGCCAGCAGTGAGATTAGCGGGGTAGGGACAGATACGCAGTATTTT | CASSEISGVGTDTQYF
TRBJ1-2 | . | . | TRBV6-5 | TGTGCCAGCAGTTACGAAAGGGTGTGGGGCTACACCTTC | CASSYERVWGYTF
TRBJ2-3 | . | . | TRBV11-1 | TGTGCCAGCAGCCCGGGTCGTGTCAGGACAACAGATACGCAGTATTTT | CASSPGRVRTTDTQYF
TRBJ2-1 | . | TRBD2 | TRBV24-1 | TGTGCCACCAGTGATAACGGACTAGTATTTGAGCAGTTCTTC | CATSDNGLVFEQFF
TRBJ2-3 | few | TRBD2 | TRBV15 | TGTGCCACCAGCAGATCTGGGGCGGGAGCGATCGCAGATACGCAGTATTTT | CATSRSGAGAIADTQYF
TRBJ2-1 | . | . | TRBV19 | TGTGCCAGTAGTATAGGGGGTGGTAACGAGCAGTTCTTC | CASSIGGGNEQFF
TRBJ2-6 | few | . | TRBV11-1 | TGTGCCAGCAGCTTAGCGAAGGCTCTGGCCTCGATAAGTTCTGGGGCCAACGTCCTGACTTTC | CASSLAKALASISSGANVLTF
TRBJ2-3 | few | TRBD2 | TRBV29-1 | TGCAGCGGGCGGGAGAGGGATACGCAGTATTTT | CSGRERDTQYF
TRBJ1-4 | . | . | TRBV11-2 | TGTGCCAGCAGCTTAGGCGGGACTCTGGGAAGTGAAAAACTGTTTTTT | CASSLGGTLGSEKLFF
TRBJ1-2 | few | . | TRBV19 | TGTGCCAGTAGAGGAGAGTATGGCTACACCTTC | CASRGEYGYTF
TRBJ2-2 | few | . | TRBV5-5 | TGTGCCAGCAGCTTTCAGTTGGTAGGCGCGGGAACCGGGGAGCTGTTTTTT | CASSFQLVGAGTGELFF
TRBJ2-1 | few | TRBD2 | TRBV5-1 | TGCGCCAGCAGCCCACCGAGCGGGGGGTCTTTAAATGAGCAGTTCTTC | CASSPPSGGSLNEQFF
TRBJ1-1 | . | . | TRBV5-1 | TGCGCCAGCAGCTTCGAGAACACTGAAGCTTTCTTT | CASSFENTEAFF
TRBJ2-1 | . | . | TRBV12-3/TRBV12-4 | TGTGCCAGCAGTCTGCTGCTCCCCGGTGAGCAGTTCTTC | CASSLLLPGEQFF
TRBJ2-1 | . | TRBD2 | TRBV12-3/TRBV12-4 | TGTGCCAGCAGAACCTTTGTGGTAGCGGGATACAATGAGCAGTTCTTC | CASRTFVVAGYNEQFF
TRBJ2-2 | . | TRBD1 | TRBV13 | TGTGCCAGCAGCTCCAGGAAATTTCAAGACAGGGCGAACACCGGGGAGCTGTTTTTT | CASSSRKFQDRANTGELFF
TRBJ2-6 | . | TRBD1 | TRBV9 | TGTGCCAGCAGTACCCAGGGGGCGAAAAACTCTGGGGCCAACGTCCTGACTTTC | CASSTQGAKNSGANVLTF
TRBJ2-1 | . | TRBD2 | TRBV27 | TGTGCCAGCAGTCCTCCTAGCGGGAGGTCCTACAATGAGCAGTTCTTC | CASSPPSGRSYNEQFF
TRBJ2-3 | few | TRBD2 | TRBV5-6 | TGTGCCAGCACCTCTAGCGGGGACACAGATACGCAGTATTTT | CASTSSGDTDTQYF
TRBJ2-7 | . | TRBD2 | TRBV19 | TGTGCCAGTAGCAAGCGGGGGTACGGACGATCGTACGAGCAGTACTTC | CASSKRGYGRSYEQYF
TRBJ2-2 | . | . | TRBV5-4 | TGTGCCAGCAGCATTGATTCATACACCGGGGAGCTGTTTTTT | CASSIDSYTGELFF
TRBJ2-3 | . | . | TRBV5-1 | TGCGCCAGCAGCGACGTTGATACGCAGTATTTT | CASSDVDTQYF
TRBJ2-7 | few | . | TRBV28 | TGTGCCAGCAGCCCGCCGAGTCCCTACGAGCAGTACTTC | CASSPPSPYEQYF
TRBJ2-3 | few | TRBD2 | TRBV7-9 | TGTGCCAGCAGCTGGGGGACTAGCTTGACGACAGATACGCAGTATTTT | CASSWGTSLTTDTQYF
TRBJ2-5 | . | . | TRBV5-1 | TGCGCCAGCAGCTTGGCCCACCCCCCCGAAGAGACCCAGTACTTC | CASSLAHPPEETQYF
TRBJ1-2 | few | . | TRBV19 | TGTGCCAGTAAAATCAGTCTACAGGACTATGGCTACACCTTC | CASKISLQDYGYTF
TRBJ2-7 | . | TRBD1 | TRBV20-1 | TGCAGTGCTAGAGACAGGACAGGCATGGACGAGCAGTACTTC | CSARDRTGMDEQYF
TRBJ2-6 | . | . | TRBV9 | TGTGCCAGCAGCCCTCAAGATAGCGGCTCTGGGGCCAACGTCCTGACTTTC | CASSPQDSGSGANVLTF
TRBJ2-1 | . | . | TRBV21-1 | TGTGCCAGCAGCATCGGGACAGACAATGAGCAGTTCTTC | CASSIGTDNEQFF
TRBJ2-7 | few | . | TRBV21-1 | TGTGCCAGCAGCAAAGCCGCGGGACAGGGCTACGAGCAGTACTTC | CASSKAAGQGYEQYF
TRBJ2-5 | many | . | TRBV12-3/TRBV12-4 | TGTGCCAGCAGCTCAAACTCGACTTCGAAAAAGACCCAGTACTTC | CASSSNSTSKKTQYF
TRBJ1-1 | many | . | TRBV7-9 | TGTGCCAGCAGTCCTATTGGACAGCGGACTGAAGCTTTCTTT | CASSPIGQRTEAFF
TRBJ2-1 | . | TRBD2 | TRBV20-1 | TGCAGTGCTCCCCCCCAACTAGCGGAGGTCTACAATGAGCAGTTCTTC | CSAPPQLAEVYNEQFF
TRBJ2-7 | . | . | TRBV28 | TGTGCCAGCAGAGGACCCATGCTATTCTACGAGCAGTACTTC | CASRGPMLFYEQYF
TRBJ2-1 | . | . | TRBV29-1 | TGCAGCGTTGTGGCGATAAGCTCCTACAATGAGCAGTTCTTC | CSVVAISSYNEQFF
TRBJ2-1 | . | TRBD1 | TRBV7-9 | TGTGCCAGCAGCGCCGGACAGGGAAGTGACAATGAGCAGTTCTTC | CASSAGQGSDNEQFF
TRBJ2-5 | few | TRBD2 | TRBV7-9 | TGTGCCAGCAGCACTACTAGCGGGGGGGTACAAGAGACCCAGTACTTC | CASSTTSGGVQETQYF
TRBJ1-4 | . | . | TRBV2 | TGTGCCAGCAGCCAGGACCCAACTAATGAAAAACTGTTTTTT | CASSQDPTNEKLFF
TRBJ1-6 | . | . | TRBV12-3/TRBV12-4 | TGTGCCAGCAGTCCCCGTAATTCACCCCTCCACTTT | CASSPRNSPLHF
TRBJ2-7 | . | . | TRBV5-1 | TGCGCCAGCAGCTTGGGGGCGGGAAACTCCTACGAGCAGTACTTC | CASSLGAGNSYEQYF
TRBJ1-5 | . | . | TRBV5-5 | TGTGCCAGCAGCTTGGAACAGGGCGGTCAGCCCCAGCATTTT | CASSLEQGGQPQHF
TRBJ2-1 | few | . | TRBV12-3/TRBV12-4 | TGTGCCAGCAGTTCTGAGGTTTACAATGAGCAGTTCTTC | CASSSEVYNEQFF
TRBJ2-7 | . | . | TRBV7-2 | TGTGCCAGCAGCCAAGCAGTCGAGCAGTACTTC | CASSQAVEQYF
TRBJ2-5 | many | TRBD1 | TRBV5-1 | TGCGCCAGCAGCTTGGGAACAGGGGTGCAAGAGACCCAGTACTTC | CASSLGTGVQETQYF
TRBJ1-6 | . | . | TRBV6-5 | TGTGCCAGCAGTTACGACTGGGGAGGGGATTCACCCCTCCACTTT | CASSYDWGGDSPLHF
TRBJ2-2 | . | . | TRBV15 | TGTGCCACCAGCAGAGTTGCCGGGAGTAACACCGGGGAGCTGTTTTTT | CATSRVAGSNTGELFF
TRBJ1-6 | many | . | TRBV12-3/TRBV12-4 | TGTGCCAGCAGTACAGAGGGGACTGGGAATTCACCCCTCCACTTT | CASSTEGTGNSPLHF
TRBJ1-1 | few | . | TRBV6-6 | TGTGCCAGCAGTCGGGAAGAGACTGAAGCTTTCTTT | CASSREETEAFF
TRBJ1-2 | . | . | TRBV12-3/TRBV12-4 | TGTGCCAGCAGTCCCCCTGCGACGTTTGGCTACACCTTC | CASSPPATFGYTF
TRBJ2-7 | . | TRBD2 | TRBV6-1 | TGTGCCAGCAGTGGGGGAAGAGCGGGAGGTGGCGAGCAGTACTTC | CASSGGRAGGGEQYF
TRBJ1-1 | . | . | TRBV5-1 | TGCGCCAGCAGCCAGCAACAGAACACTGAAGCTTTCTTT | CASSQQQNTEAFF
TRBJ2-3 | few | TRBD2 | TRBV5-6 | TGTGCCAGCAGCTATCTGCCACTAGCGGGGGGCACAGATACGCAGTATTTT | CASSYLPLAGGTDTQYF
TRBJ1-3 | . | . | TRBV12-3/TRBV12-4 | TGTGCCAGCACTGACAGTGGTGGAAACACCATATATTTT | CASTDSGGNTIYF